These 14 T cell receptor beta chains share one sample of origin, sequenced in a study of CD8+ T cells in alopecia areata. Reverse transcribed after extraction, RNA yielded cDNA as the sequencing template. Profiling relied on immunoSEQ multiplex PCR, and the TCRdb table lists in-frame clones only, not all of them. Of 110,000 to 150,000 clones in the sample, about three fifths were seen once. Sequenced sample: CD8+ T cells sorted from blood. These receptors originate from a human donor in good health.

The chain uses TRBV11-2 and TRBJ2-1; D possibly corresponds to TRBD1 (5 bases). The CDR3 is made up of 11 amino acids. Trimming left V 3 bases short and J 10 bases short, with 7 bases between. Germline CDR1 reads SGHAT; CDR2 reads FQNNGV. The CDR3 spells CASSFSGEQFF. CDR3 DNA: TGTGCCAGCAGCTTTTCAGGGGAGCAGTTCTTC.

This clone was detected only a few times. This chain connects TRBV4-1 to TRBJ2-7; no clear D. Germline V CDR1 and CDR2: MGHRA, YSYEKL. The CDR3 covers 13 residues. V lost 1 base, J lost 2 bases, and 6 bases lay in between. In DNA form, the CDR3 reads TGCGCCAGCAGCCAAGGACGGGCCTACGAGCAGTACTTC. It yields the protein CASSQGRAYEQYF.

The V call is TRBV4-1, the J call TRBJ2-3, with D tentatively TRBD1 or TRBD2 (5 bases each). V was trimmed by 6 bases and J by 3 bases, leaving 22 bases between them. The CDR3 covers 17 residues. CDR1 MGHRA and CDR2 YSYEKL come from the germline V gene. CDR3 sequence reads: CASSYTPGRVWTDTQYF. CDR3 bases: TGCGCCAGCAGTTACACCCCGGGACGGGTTTGGACAGATACGCAGTATTTT.

CDR3 protein: CASSLTSGYNEQFF. The CDR3 bases are TGTGCCAGTAGTCTGACTAGCGGATACAATGAGCAGTTCTTC. This chain connects TRBV19 to TRBJ2-1; 9 positions agree with TRBD2. V lost 5 bases to trimming and J lost 4 bases; unmatched junction nucleotides: 3. The CDR3 has 14 amino acids. Germline lookup yields CDR1 LNHDA and CDR2 SQIVND (reference sequence).

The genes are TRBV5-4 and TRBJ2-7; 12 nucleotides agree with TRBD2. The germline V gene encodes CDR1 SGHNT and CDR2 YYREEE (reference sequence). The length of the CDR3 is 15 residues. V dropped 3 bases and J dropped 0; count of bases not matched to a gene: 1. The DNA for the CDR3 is TGTGCCAGCAGCTGGACTAGCGGGAACTCCTACGAGCAGTACTTC. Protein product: CASSWTSGNSYEQYF.

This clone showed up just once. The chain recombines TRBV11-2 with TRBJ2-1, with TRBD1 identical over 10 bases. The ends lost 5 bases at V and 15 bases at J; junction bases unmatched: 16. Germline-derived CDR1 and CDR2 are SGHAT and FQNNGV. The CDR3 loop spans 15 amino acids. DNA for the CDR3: TGTGCCAGCAGCCGCTGGGCGACAGGGGGCAATGCCCGGTTCTTC. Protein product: CASSRWATGGNARFF. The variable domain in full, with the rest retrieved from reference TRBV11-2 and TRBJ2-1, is EAGVAQSPRYKIIEKRQSVAFWCNPISGHATLYWYQQILGQGPKLLIQFQNNGVVDDSQLPKDRFSAERLKGVDSTLKIQPAKLEDSAVYLCASSRWATGGNARFFGPGTRLTVL.

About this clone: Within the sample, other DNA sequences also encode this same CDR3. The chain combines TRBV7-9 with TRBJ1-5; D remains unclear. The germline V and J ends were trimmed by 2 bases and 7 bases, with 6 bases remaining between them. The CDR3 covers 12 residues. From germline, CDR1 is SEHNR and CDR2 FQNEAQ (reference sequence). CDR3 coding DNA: TGTGCCAGCAGCTTATACAACCAGCCCCAGCATTTT. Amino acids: CASSLYNQPQHF.

CDR3 bases: TGCAGCGTTCAGAAAGAGACCCAGTACTTC. It encodes CSVQKETQYF. The J gene is TRBJ2-5, the V gene TRBV29-1; D uncertain. Germline loops: CDR1 SQVTM, CDR2 ANQGSEA. The CDR3 is 10 residues long. Trimming stripped 5 bases from V and 3 bases from J, with 4 bases between.

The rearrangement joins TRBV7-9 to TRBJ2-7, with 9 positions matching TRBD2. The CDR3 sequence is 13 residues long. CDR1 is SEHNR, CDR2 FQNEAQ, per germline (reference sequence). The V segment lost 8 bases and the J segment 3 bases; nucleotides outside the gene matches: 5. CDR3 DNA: TGTGCCAGCTCTATAGCGGGAGACTACGAGCAGTACTTC. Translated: CASSIAGDYEQYF.

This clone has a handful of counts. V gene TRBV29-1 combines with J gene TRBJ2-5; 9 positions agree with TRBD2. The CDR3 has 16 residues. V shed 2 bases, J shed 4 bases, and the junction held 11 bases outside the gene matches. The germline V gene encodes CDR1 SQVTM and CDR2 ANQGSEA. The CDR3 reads CSVEIATGREGETQYF. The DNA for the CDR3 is TGCAGCGTTGAAATTGCGACAGGGCGGGAGGGAGAGACCCAGTACTTC.

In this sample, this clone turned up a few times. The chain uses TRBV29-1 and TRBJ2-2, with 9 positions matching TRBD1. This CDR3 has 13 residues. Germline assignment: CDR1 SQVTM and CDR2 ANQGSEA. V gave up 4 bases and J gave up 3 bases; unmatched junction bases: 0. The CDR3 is CSVGDRDTGELFF. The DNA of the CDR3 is TGCAGCGTTGGGGACAGGGACACCGGGGAGCTGTTTTTT.

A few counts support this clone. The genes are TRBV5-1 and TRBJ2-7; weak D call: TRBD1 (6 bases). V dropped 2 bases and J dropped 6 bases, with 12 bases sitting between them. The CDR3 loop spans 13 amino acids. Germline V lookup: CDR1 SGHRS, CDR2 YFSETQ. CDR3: CASSLGQYREQYF. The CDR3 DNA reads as TGCGCCAGCAGCTTAGGACAGTACCGCGAGCAGTACTTC.

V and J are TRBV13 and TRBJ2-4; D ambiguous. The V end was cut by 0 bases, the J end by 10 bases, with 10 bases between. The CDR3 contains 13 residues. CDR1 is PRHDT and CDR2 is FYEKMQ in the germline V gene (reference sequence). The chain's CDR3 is CASSLGVLEIQYF. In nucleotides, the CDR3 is TGTGCCAGCAGCTTAGGGGTCTTGGAAATTCAGTACTTC. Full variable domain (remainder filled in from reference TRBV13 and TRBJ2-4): AAGVIQSPRHLIKEKRETATLKCYPIPRHDTVYWYQQGPGQDPQFLISFYEKMQSDKGSIPDRFSAQQFSDYHSELNMSSLELGDSALYFCASSLGVLEIQYFGAGTRLSVL.

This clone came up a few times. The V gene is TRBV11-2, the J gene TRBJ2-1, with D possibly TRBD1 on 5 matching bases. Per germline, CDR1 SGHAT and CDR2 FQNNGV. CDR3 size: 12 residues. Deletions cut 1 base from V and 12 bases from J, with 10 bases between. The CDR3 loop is CASSLVQALQFF. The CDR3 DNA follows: TGTGCCAGCAGCTTAGTACAGGCTCTGCAGTTCTTC.